A selection of T cell receptor beta chains follows, all from one sample in a study of control samples from healthy donors and cancer patients. Produced via immunoSEQ multiplex PCR; TCRdb's table is partial and in-frame only. The data show 130,000 or so clones, with 85% to 95% seen just once and about an eighth held by the top ten. The sequencing sample was made of blood. These receptors originate from a middle-aged man in good health. Both conserved end residues are trimmed from each CDR3. The order of the fields is D gene, V gene, J gene, CDR3 protein. The D gene is left open where the match is weak.

NA	TRBV5-4	TRBJ1-3	ASSFGSLKGGNTIY
TRBD1	TRBV30	TRBJ1-5	AWSGGQGVQPQH
NA	TRBV5-4	TRBJ1-6	ASSLGQVNSPLH
NA	TRBV11-2	TRBJ1-4	ASSPKAGQREKLF
TRBD2	TRBV27	TRBJ2-1	ASPTPGLAGGNAYNEQF
TRBD1	TRBV3-1/TRBV3-2	TRBJ2-5	ASSQPRTGARETQY
NA	TRBV9	TRBJ2-2	ASSVRLEDTGELF
TRBD2	TRBV7-9	TRBJ2-7	ASGSGSVDEQY
NA	TRBV10-3	TRBJ1-1	AISEGENTEAF
NA	TRBV20-1	TRBJ2-7	SAYDNEQY